A single sample gave rise to the 13 T cell receptor beta chains below, sequenced in a study of blood T cell repertoires in COVID-19. Produced via immunoSEQ multiplex PCR; TCRdb's table is partial and in-frame only. The sample has approximately 180,000 clones, around 83% seen once. Material for sequencing was PBMCs or T cells enriched from blood (not recorded which). These receptors originate from a man aged 45-60 years who had recovered from COVID-19.

This clone was detected only a few times. The J gene is TRBJ2-7, the V gene TRBV10-3, with 11 bases identical to TRBD2. Germline V gene lookup returns CDR1 ENHRY and CDR2 SYGVKD. This CDR3 contains 16 residues. The trim removed 3 bases at V and 2 bases at J, leaving 6 bases unmatched. CDR3 region: CAISEPSGGRAYEQYF. The CDR3 DNA reads TGTGCCATCAGTGAACCTAGCGGGGGGCGCGCCTACGAGCAGTACTTC.

About this clone itself: The junction and the germline gene differ at one end; a read error may be behind it. The sample holds other DNA sequences that translate to the same CDR3. CDR3 bases: TGTGCCTGGTGTGTCGGGGGGGTGGGGGGCCGCACTGAAGCTTTCTTT. Its protein product is CAWCVGGVGGRTEAFF. The genes are TRBV30 and TRBJ1-1; weak D call: TRBD1 (6 bases). The CDR3 has 16 residues. The germline gives CDR1 GTSNPN, CDR2 SVGIG (reference sequence).

The chain carries TRBV5-1 and TRBJ1-6; unclear D gene. The CDR3 is made up of 14 amino acids. CDR1 and CDR2 (germline): SGHRS, YFSETQ. The germline V and J ends were trimmed by 5 bases and 8 bases, with 14 bases remaining between them. As DNA, the CDR3 is TGCGCCAGCAGAAACATCCGGGTAGATTCACCCCTCCACTTT. This translates into CASRNIRVDSPLHF. Full variable domain (rest looked up from reference TRBV5-1 and TRBJ1-6): KAGVTQTPRYLIKTRGQQVTLSCSPISGHRSVSWYQQTPGQGLQFLFEYFSETQRNKGNFPGRFSGRQFSNSRSEMNVSTLELGDSALYLCASRNIRVDSPLHFGNGTRLTVT.

This rearrangement joins TRBV30 to TRBJ1-6, with a possible D match to TRBD1 (5 bases). The CDR3 spans 12 residues. Between the trimmed V and J ends, which lost 2 bases and 9 bases, there was a span of 8 bases. Germline CDR1 GTSNPN, CDR2 SVGIG (reference sequence). The CDR3 sequence: CAWSKTASPLHF. The CDR3, as DNA: TGTGCCTGGAGTAAGACAGCTTCACCCCTCCACTTT.

The chain couples TRBV7-2 to TRBJ2-1, with TRBD2 matching over 7 bases. The trim removed 2 bases at V and 15 bases at J, leaving 10 bases unmatched. The germline CDR1 and CDR2 sequences are SGHTA and FQGNSA. The CDR3 consists of 13 residues. CDR3 sequence (DNA): TGTGCCAGCAGCTTAATGGGAGGGAAGCTGTGGTTCTTC. Amino acids: CASSLMGGKLWFF.

The CDR3 sequence: CASSQDRGMNTEAFF. DNA of the CDR3: TGTGCCAGCAGCCAAGACAGGGGGATGAACACTGAAGCTTTCTTT. The J gene is TRBJ1-1, the V gene TRBV4-2, with TRBD1 identical over 7 bases. V shed 0 bases and J 0 bases; nucleotides not matched to a gene: 1. The CDR3 totals 15 residues. CDR1 and CDR2 from the germline V gene are LGHNA and YNFKEQ.

The J gene is TRBJ1-3, the V gene TRBV11-1; D is perhaps TRBD1 (5 bases). V was shortened by 5 bases and J by 4 bases, with 15 bases between the two germline ends. In germline, CDR1 is SGHAT, CDR2 FQDESV (reference sequence). This CDR3 spans 15 amino acids. The CDR3 sequence is CASSDDSQQGNTIYF. CDR3 coding DNA: TGTGCCAGCAGCGACGACAGCCAGCAGGGAAACACCATATATTTT. The variable domain in full, completed from reference TRBV11-1 and TRBJ1-3, reads EAEVAQSPRYKITEKSQAVAFWCDPISGHATLYWYRQILGQGPELLVQFQDESVVDDSQLPKDRFSAERLKGVDSTLKIQPAELGDSAMYLCASSDDSQQGNTIYFGEGSWLTVV.

The chain combines TRBV6-5 with TRBJ2-3; 11 bases match TRBD2. The germline gives CDR1 MNHEY, CDR2 SVGAGI. Trimming removed 5 bases from V and 5 bases from J; junction bases left unmatched: 3. This CDR3 contains 14 residues. Here the CDR3 DNA reads TGTGCCAGCAGTAGAACTAGCGGGGGAGATACGCAGTATTTT. This gives the protein CASSRTSGGDTQYF.

The V gene is TRBV7-7, the J gene TRBJ2-3; tentatively, D is TRBD2 (7 bases). The CDR3 spans 15 residues. Germline V gene data show CDR1 as SSHAT and CDR2 as FNYEAQ (reference sequence). V was trimmed by 1 base and J by 4 bases, leaving 12 bases between them. The CDR3: CASSLGGGASDTQYF. In nucleotides, the CDR3 is TGTGCCAGCAGCTTAGGAGGGGGGGCCTCAGATACGCAGTATTTT.

V gene TRBV7-9 combines with J gene TRBJ2-7, with 9 bases fitting TRBD1. V lost 1 base, J lost 12 bases, and 4 bases stayed unmatched. Germline CDR1 reads SEHNR; CDR2 reads FQNEAQ (reference sequence). This CDR3 has 12 residues. This CDR3 reads CASSLEGQGMYF. As DNA, the CDR3 is TGTGCCAGCAGCTTAGAGGGACAGGGTATGTACTTC. The full variable domain, in which reference TRBV7-9 and TRBJ2-7 provide the parts outside the CDR3, is DTGVSQNPRHKITKRGQNVTFRCDPISEHNRLYWYRQTLGQGPEFLTYFQNEAQLEKSRLLSDRFSAERPKGSFSTLEIQRTEQGDSAMYLCASSLEGQGMYFGPGTRLTVT.

The chain uses TRBV19 and TRBJ1-6; D might be TRBD1 (5 bases). CDR3 length equals 14 residues. Trimming took 3 bases from V and 4 from J, leaving 7 bases between them. Germline CDR1 LNHDA, CDR2 SQIVND (reference sequence). CDR3: CASSIRDYNSPLHF. CDR3 DNA sequence: TGTGCCAGTAGTATCAGGGATTATAATTCACCCCTCCACTTT.

This chain links TRBV6-5 with TRBJ2-2; D not certain. The V gene lost 7 bases and the J gene lost 4 bases, with 10 bases spanning the gap. The germline CDR1 and CDR2 sequences are MNHEY and SVGAGI. The CDR3 has 13 residues. In DNA form, the CDR3 reads TGTGCCAGCACCCCCCCGGGCACCGGGGAGCTGTTTTTT. Its protein product is CASTPPGTGELFF.

J is TRBJ1-4 and V is TRBV19; 7 nucleotides agree with TRBD1. V shed 3 bases, J shed 1 base, and the junction held 5 bases outside the gene matches. Germline V gene lookup returns CDR1 LNHDA and CDR2 SQIVND (reference sequence). The CDR3 runs to 16 residues. The CDR3 is CASSMDRQGTNEKLFF. CDR3 nucleotides: TGTGCCAGTAGTATGGACCGACAGGGAACTAATGAAAAACTGTTTTTT.